Listed here is a single TCR beta chain. Its antigen is undetermined. Germline lookup yields CDR1 SGHAT and CDR2 FQNNGV. The CDR3 is 16 amino acids. V lost 1 base and J lost 0, with 9 bases in between. The data derive from a study of shared clonotypes between healthy human individuals. Sorted-subset replicate PCR reactions contained 200 ng DNA, corresponding to some 29,000 T cell genomes. In the source study's methods: Filtering differed, since immunoSEQ gave only junction sequences and no quality scores. Method: immunoSEQ multiplex PCR; TCRdb's copy keeps in-frame clones and lacks some. For V, J and clone size, that table is used; D and trimming come from the DNA. The sample carries about 2.4 million clones, roughly 93% recorded once. Findings of the study overall: It was the non-shared clonotypes that had lower generation probabilities than clonotypes shared by all four donors.

The healthy adult donors were HIV-negative and reported no recent acute infections or vaccinations. The chain links TRBV11-2 to TRBJ2-2; no clear D. This receptor was identified in a man aged 18 to 30 in good health. Some clones in this sample may be carry-over from other donors' samples. Sequencing was carried out using naive CD4+ T cells from PBMCs. As for subset: CD45RA+ positively selected. CDR3 nucleotides: TGTGCCAGCAGCTTAGTCAGGTTCGCGAACACCGGGGAGCTGTTTTTT. Its protein is CASSLVRFANTGELFF.